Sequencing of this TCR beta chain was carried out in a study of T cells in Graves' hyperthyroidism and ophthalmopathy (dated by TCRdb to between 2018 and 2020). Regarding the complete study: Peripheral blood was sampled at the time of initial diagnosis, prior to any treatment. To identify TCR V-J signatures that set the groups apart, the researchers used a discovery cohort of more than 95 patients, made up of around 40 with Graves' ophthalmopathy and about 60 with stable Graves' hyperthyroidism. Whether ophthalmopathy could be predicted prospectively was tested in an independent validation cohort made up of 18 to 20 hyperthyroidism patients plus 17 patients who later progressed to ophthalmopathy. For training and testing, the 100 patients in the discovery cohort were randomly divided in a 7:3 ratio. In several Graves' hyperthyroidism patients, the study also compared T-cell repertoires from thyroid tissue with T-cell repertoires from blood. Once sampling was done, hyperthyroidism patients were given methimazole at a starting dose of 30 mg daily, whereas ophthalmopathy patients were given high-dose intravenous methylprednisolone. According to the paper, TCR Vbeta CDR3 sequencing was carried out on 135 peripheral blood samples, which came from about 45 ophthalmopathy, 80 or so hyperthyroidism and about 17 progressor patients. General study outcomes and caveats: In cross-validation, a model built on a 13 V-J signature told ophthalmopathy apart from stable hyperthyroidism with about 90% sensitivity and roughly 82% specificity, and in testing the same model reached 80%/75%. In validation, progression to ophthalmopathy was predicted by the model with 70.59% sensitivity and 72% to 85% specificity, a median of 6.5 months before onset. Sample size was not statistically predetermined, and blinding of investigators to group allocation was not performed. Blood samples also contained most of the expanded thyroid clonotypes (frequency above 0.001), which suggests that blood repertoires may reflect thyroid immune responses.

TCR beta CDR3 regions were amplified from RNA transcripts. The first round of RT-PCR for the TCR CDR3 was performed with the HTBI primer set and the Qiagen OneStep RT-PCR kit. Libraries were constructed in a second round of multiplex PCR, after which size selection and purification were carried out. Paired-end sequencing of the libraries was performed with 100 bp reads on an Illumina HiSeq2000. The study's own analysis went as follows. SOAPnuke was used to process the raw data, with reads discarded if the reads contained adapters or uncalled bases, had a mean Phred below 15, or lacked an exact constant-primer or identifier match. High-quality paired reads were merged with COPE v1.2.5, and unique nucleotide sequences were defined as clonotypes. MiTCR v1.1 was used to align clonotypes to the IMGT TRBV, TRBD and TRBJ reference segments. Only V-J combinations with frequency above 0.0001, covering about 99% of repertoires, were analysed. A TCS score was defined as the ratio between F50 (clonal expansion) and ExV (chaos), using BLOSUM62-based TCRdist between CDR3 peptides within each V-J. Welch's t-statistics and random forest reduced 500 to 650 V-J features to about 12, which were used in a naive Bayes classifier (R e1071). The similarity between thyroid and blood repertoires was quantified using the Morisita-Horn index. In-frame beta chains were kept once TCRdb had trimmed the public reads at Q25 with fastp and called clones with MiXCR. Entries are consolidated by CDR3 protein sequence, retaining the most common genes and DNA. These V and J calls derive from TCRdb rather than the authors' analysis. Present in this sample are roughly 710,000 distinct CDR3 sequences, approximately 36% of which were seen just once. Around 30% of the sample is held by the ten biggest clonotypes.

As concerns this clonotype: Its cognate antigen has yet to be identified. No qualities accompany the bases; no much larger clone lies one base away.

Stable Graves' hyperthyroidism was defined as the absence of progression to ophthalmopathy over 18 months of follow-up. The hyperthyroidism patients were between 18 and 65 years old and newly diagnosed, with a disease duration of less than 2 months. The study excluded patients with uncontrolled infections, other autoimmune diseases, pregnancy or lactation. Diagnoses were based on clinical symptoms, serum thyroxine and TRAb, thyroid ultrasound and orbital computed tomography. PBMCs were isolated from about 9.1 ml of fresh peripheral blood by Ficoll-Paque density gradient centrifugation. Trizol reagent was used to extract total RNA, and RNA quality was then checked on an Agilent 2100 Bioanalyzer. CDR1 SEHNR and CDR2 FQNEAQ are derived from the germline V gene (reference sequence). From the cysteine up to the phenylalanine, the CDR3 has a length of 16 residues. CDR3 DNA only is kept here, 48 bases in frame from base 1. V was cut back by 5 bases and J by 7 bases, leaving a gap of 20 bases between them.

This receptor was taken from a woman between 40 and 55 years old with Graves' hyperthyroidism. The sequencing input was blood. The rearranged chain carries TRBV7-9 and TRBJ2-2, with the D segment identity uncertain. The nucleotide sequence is TGTGCCAGCAGCCAAGTGGATACGGGTCCAGTCGGGGAGCTGTTTTTT. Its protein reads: CASSQVDTGPVGELFF.